The 17 T cell receptor beta chains presented below share a single source sample, sequenced in a study of blood T cell repertoires in COVID-19 (dated by TCRdb to 2020 to 2021). Library preparation used the immunoSEQ multiplex PCR assay. TCRdb holds this immuneACCESS table with in-frame rearrangements only. Some clones are missing; in checked studies, unresolved V genes explain under half, and the rest has no known cause. The sample contains 400,000 to 550,000 clones, nearly 90% of them found a single time. The ten largest clones represent approximately 2% of the sample. The sequenced sample consisted of PBMCs or T cells enriched from blood (not recorded which). These TCRs come from a woman aged 18-29 years with acute COVID-19.

This clone was observed a single time. The V call is TRBV6-5, the J call TRBJ1-6; a weak D match, TRBD1 (5 bases). Germline CDR1 and CDR2: MNHEY and SVGAGI. The CDR3 is made up of 15 amino acids. V was clipped by 0 bases and J by 5 bases, with 8 bases between them. CDR3 residues: CASSYSGGDNSPLHF. CDR3 bases: TGTGCCAGCAGTTACTCAGGAGGGGATAATTCACCCCTCCACTTT.

This clone was observed once. The genes are TRBV5-1 and TRBJ1-2; 7 bases line up with TRBD1. Germline CDR1 is SGHRS and CDR2 is YFSETQ. This CDR3 spans 15 amino acids. V was clipped by 5 bases and J by 2 bases; unmatched bases: 9. In DNA form, the CDR3 reads TGCGCCAGCAGTATAGAACAGGGGCCCAACTATGGCTACACCTTC. Amino acid sequence: CASSIEQGPNYGYTF.

The chain links TRBV12-3 or TRBV12-4 to TRBJ1-6; 7 bases map to TRBD1. The CDR3 runs to 13 residues. V shed 5 bases and J 9 bases; nucleotides not matched to a gene: 4. In DNA form, the CDR3 reads TGTGCCAGCAGTGCCGGGACAGCTTCACCCCTCCACTTT. This sequence encodes CASSAGTASPLHF.

Here the CDR3 reads CASSLSGEYSYEQYF. CDR3 bases: TGTGCCAGCAGTTTATCTGGGGAGTACAGCTACGAGCAGTACTTC. The chain uses TRBV27 and TRBJ2-7, with D possibly being TRBD2 (5 bases). From germline, CDR1 is MNHEY and CDR2 SMNVEV (reference sequence). The germline V and J ends were trimmed by 0 bases and 3 bases, with 12 bases remaining between them. There are 15 residues in the CDR3.

The J gene is TRBJ1-1, the V gene TRBV2; TRBD1 agrees at 7 bases. Germline CDR1 SNHLY, CDR2 FYNNEI. The ends lost 5 bases at V and 4 bases at J; junction bases unmatched: 7. The CDR3 loop spans 14 amino acids. DNA for the CDR3: TGTGCCAGCAGTTTGGGACAGTCCTTCACTGAAGCTTTCTTT. Amino acid sequence: CASSLGQSFTEAFF.

V is TRBV28 and J is TRBJ2-1; 9 nucleotides line up with TRBD2. This CDR3 contains 16 residues. The ends lost 7 bases at V and 7 bases at J; junction bases unmatched: 14. The germline V gene encodes CDR1 MDHEN and CDR2 SYDVKM. CDR3 coding DNA: TGTGCCAGCACCGACCTCCTTAGCGGGAGCCTAAATGAGCAGTTCTTC. It specifies CASTDLLSGSLNEQFF.

This clone came up once. The chain employs TRBV5-6 and TRBJ2-7; 9 bases line up with TRBD1. J was trimmed by 2 bases and V by 2 bases; bases with no gene match: 5. CDR3 length: 15 amino acids. The germline CDR1 and CDR2 sequences are SGHDT and YYEEEE. The DNA for the CDR3 is TGTGCCAGCAGCTTATCCGGGACAGGGACCTACGAGCAGTACTTC. It yields the protein CASSLSGTGTYEQYF.

The CDR3 DNA sequence: TGTGCCAGTAGTATAGGACTAGCGGGAGGGGATACGCAGTATTTT. Translating gives CASSIGLAGGDTQYF. This chain joins TRBV19 and TRBJ2-3; 14 nucleotides align to TRBD2. The CDR3 covers 15 residues. The V segment lost 1 base and the J segment 6 bases; nucleotides outside the gene matches: 0. Germline CDR1 and CDR2: LNHDA and SQIVND (reference sequence).

The chain recombines TRBV11-2 with TRBJ2-3; D is unclear. This CDR3 contains 11 residues. Trimming pared 5 bases from V and 5 bases from J, leaving 5 bases between. Germline CDR1 and CDR2: SGHAT and FQNNGV. The CDR3 reads CASSAEDTQYF. The CDR3 region has the DNA TGTGCCAGCAGCGCAGAAGATACGCAGTATTTT.

J is TRBJ1-6 and V is TRBV5-6, with D possibly TRBD1 on 6 matching bases. The CDR3 length is 19 residues. V shed 1 base and J shed 1 base, with 18 bases lying between them. Looked up from germline, CDR1 is SGHDT and CDR2 is YYEEEE. This chain's CDR3 is CASSLWTDFGGSYNSPLHF. CDR3 bases: TGTGCCAGCAGCTTGTGGACAGATTTTGGTGGTTCCTATAATTCACCCCTCCACTTT.

The chain carries TRBV19 and TRBJ2-7; TRBD1 aligns across 7 bases. Per the germline V gene, CDR1 is LNHDA and CDR2 is SQIVND (reference sequence). Unmatched junction bases numbered 10, after V lost 5 bases and J lost 0 bases. This CDR3 contains 16 residues. The CDR3 nucleotides read TGTGCCAGTAGTCCCTCCCCGGACAGGAGCTCCTACGAGCAGTACTTC. It specifies CASSPSPDRSSYEQYF.

The rearrangement joins TRBV28 to TRBJ2-1; 9 bases match TRBD1. Per the germline V gene, CDR1 is MDHEN and CDR2 is SYDVKM. With V trimmed by 5 bases and J by 8 bases, 7 bases remained unmatched. The CDR3 spans 14 residues. CDR3 residues: CASSHWDRVDEQFF. DNA for the CDR3: TGTGCCAGCAGTCACTGGGACAGGGTCGATGAGCAGTTCTTC. The whole variable domain, filled in from reference TRBV28 and TRBJ2-1, reads DVKVTQSSRYLVKRTGEKVFLECVQDMDHENMFWYRQDPGLGLRLIYFSYDVKMKEKGDIPEGYSVSREKKERFSLILESASTNQTSMYLCASSHWDRVDEQFFGPGTRLTVL.

The gene calls are TRBV11-2 and TRBJ2-7; 9 nucleotides match TRBD1. With 5 bases clipped from V and 3 bases from J, the junction kept 5 bases outside the gene matches. Per the germline V gene, CDR1 is SGHAT and CDR2 is FQNNGV. The CDR3 sequence is 14 residues long. The CDR3 reads CASSLGTGLYEQYF. Here the CDR3 DNA reads TGTGCCAGCAGCCTCGGGACAGGGCTCTACGAGCAGTACTTC.

The chain joins TRBV7-2 to TRBJ2-7; TRBD1 matches 7 bases. The CDR3 runs to 13 residues. Germline V lookup: CDR1 SGHTA, CDR2 FQGNSA. Germline trimming cut 5 bases from V and 3 bases from J; bases unmatched to any gene: 4. The CDR3 protein is CASSTRQGYEQYF. CDR3 bases: TGTGCCAGCAGCACCAGACAGGGCTACGAGCAGTACTTC.

This chain joins TRBV9 and TRBJ2-2; 10 bases match TRBD2. The CDR3 sequence is 16 residues long. J was trimmed by 6 bases and V by 2 bases; bases with no gene match: 7. The germline CDR1 and CDR2 sequences are SGDLS and YYNGEE. For the CDR3, the DNA is TGTGCCAGCAGCGTTTTTAGCGGGGGGTACGCCGGGGAGCTGTTTTTT. This gives the protein CASSVFSGGYAGELFF.

The CDR3 DNA sequence: TGTGCCTGGGGAGTTCAGGGGGAACAGCCCCAGCATTTT. This encodes CAWGVQGEQPQHF. The chain has TRBV30 and TRBJ1-5, with 7 bases fitting TRBD1. Germline V CDR1 and CDR2: GTSNPN, SVGIG (reference sequence). J lost 7 bases, V lost 5 bases, and 8 bases had no gene match. The length of the CDR3 is 13 residues.

The chain joins TRBV27 to TRBJ2-2, with a tentative D call TRBD2 (6 bases). CDR1 MNHEY and CDR2 SMNVEV come from the germline V gene (reference sequence). The CDR3 loop spans 11 amino acids. With 8 bases removed from V and 6 bases from J, the gap between germline ends came to 7 bases. CDR3 nucleotide sequence: TGTGCCAGCCGGGGGTCCGGGGAGCTGTTTTTT. Protein product: CASRGSGELFF.